This is a list of T cell receptor beta chains from one sample in a study of beta chain features in type 1 diabetes. Data came from immunoSEQ multiplex PCR; TCRdb stores just in-frame clones and leaves some out. In the table there are roughly 160,000 clones, approximately 7.8% of which are singletons. The material sequenced was central memory CD4+ T cells from blood. Receptor source: a woman in her forties with type 1 diabetes. Both conserved end residues are part of each CDR3. A D gene is named only where the DNA matches it firmly. Not every row has a clone size; where given, it reads once, few, many or a size class.

>TRBJ1-1|TRBV19|.|.
CASNRQAEAFF
TGTGCCAGTAATCGACAAGCTGAAGCTTTCTTT
>TRBJ1-3|TRBV28|TRBD1|.
CASTPGGQGWNTIYF
TGTGCCAGCACCCCTGGGGGACAGGGTTGGAACACCATATATTTT
>TRBJ2-4|TRBV7-3|.|.
CASSFGPPGDIQYF
TGTGCCAGCAGCTTCGGTCCGCCGGGGGACATTCAGTACTTC
>TRBJ2-1|TRBV7-2|TRBD1|.
CASRPGTEINEQFF
TGTGCCAGCAGACCCGGGACAGAGATAAATGAGCAGTTCTTC
>TRBJ1-1|TRBV5-4|.|.
CASSLGGGIGNTEAFF
TGTGCCAGCAGCTTGGGTGGCGGTATAGGGAACACTGAAGCTTTCTTT
>TRBJ2-2|TRBV7-9|.|few
CATPTESNTGELFF
TGTGCCACGCCGACAGAAAGCAACACCGGGGAGCTGTTTTTT
>TRBJ1-3|TRBV6-5|.|few
CASSYNQFSGNTIYF
TGTGCCAGCAGTTACAACCAGTTTTCTGGAAACACCATATATTTT
>TRBJ2-7|TRBV28|.|few
CASTIPPYEQYF
TGTGCCAGCACCATTCCCCCCTACGAGCAGTACTTC
>TRBJ1-5|TRBV19|.|few
CASSITGRGTQHF
TGTGCCAGTAGTATAACCGGCCGAGGGACCCAGCATTTT
>TRBJ2-7|TRBV5-1|TRBD1|many
CASSSSTGGSYEQYF
TGCGCCAGCAGCTCCTCGACAGGGGGCTCCTACGAGCAGTACTTC
>TRBJ2-3|TRBV5-1|.|few
CASSIQGTDTQYF
TGCGCCAGCAGCATACAGGGCACAGATACGCAGTATTTT
>TRBJ2-5|TRBV7-2|TRBD1|.
CASSPNRGQGARETQYF
TGTGCCAGCAGCCCCAACCGTGGACAGGGGGCTCGGGAGACCCAGTACTTC
>TRBJ2-7|TRBV27|TRBD1|many
CASWDRAYEQYF
TGTGCCAGCTGGGACAGAGCCTACGAGCAGTACTTC
>TRBJ2-5|TRBV4-2|TRBD1|.
CASSRDRGGETQYF
TGTGCCAGCAGTCGTGACAGGGGGGGAGAGACCCAGTACTTC
>TRBJ2-7|TRBV6-6|.|.
CASTAAPNEQYF
TGTGCCAGCACCGCCGCGCCGAACGAGCAGTACTTC
>TRBJ1-1|TRBV28|.|many
CASTGAGRTNTEAFF
TGTGCCAGCACTGGGGCAGGGAGGACGAACACTGAAGCTTTCTTT
>TRBJ1-6|TRBV14|.|few
CASSQGLQMAGSPLHF
TGTGCCAGCAGCCAAGGATTACAGATGGCCGGATCACCCCTCCACTTT
>TRBJ2-2|TRBV4-3|TRBD1|few
CASRRGADRPTGELFF
TGCGCCAGCAGGAGGGGAGCGGACAGGCCCACCGGGGAGCTGTTTTTT
>TRBJ1-3|TRBV29-1|.|few
CSVARRDTIYF
TGCAGCGTTGCCCGCAGGGACACCATATATTTT
>TRBJ2-7|TRBV28|TRBD2|few
CASSLAGGGTYEQYF
TGTGCCAGCAGTCTGGCCGGCGGGGGAACCTACGAGCAGTACTTC
>TRBJ1-2|TRBV5-4|.|few
CASSRGGAGGYGYTF
TGTGCCAGCAGCCGCGGAGGGGCCGGGGGCTATGGCTACACCTTC
>TRBJ2-1|TRBV7-3|.|.
CASSLMGTHNEQFF
TGTGCCAGCAGCTTAATGGGGACTCACAATGAGCAGTTCTTC
>TRBJ2-1|TRBV5-6|TRBD1|.
CASSLRQGALSYNEQFF
TGTGCCAGCAGCTTAAGACAGGGCGCTCTCTCCTACAATGAGCAGTTCTTC
>TRBJ1-6|TRBV7-9|.|.
CASSPRPRLLEDSPLHF
TGTGCCAGCAGCCCCCGGCCGAGACTTTTGGAAGATTCACCCCTCCACTTT
>TRBJ2-1|TRBV28|TRBD2|many
CASLRASGRNEQFF
TGTGCCAGCCTAAGGGCTAGCGGGAGAAATGAGCAGTTCTTC
>TRBJ2-2|TRBV5-1|TRBD2|many
CASSLATSGDHTGELFF
TGCGCCAGCAGCTTGGCCACTAGCGGGGACCACACCGGGGAGCTGTTTTTT
>TRBJ1-5|TRBV6-6|.|.
CASGAGISNQPQHF
TGTGCCAGCGGAGCAGGGATCAGCAATCAGCCCCAGCATTTT
>TRBJ1-1|TRBV5-6|TRBD1|.
CASSGGTNRGLVTEAFF
TGTGCCAGCAGCGGAGGAACGAACAGGGGGCTTGTGACTGAAGCTTTCTTT
>TRBJ2-7|TRBV20-1|.|few
CSASTVVEQYF
TGCAGTGCTAGTACAGTGGTTGAGCAGTACTTC
>TRBJ1-2|TRBV5-1|TRBD1|few
CASSLGQGIYGYTF
TGCGCCAGCAGCCTCGGACAGGGGATTTATGGCTACACCTTC
>TRBJ2-5|TRBV7-2|TRBD1|few
CASSGGDRGRETQYF
TGTGCCAGCAGCGGAGGGGACAGGGGGCGAGAGACCCAGTACTTC
>TRBJ1-4|TRBV19|.|.
CASQTPTGEKLFF
TGTGCCAGCCAGACCCCGACGGGTGAAAAACTGTTTTTT
>TRBJ1-5|TRBV13|.|.
CASSFTRDQPQHF
TGTGCCAGCAGCTTCACGAGGGATCAGCCCCAGCATTTT
>TRBJ2-1|TRBV2|TRBD1|.
CASSDLGQGVSEQFF
TGTGCCAGCAGTGACCTGGGACAGGGGGTTAGTGAGCAGTTCTTC
>TRBJ2-3|TRBV7-9|.|.
CASSLGHGGADTQYF
TGTGCCAGCAGCTTAGGTCATGGAGGGGCAGATACGCAGTATTTT
>TRBJ1-5|TRBV18|TRBD1|few
CASSLGTGDQPQHF
TGTGCCAGCTCACTCGGGACAGGGGATCAGCCCCAGCATTTT
>TRBJ1-5|TRBV4-3|.|.
CASSQRVRQPQHF
TGCGCCAGCAGCCAACGGGTCCGGCAGCCCCAGCATTTT
>TRBJ2-7|TRBV11-2|TRBD1|.
CASSSWGTGTGEQYF
TGTGCCAGCAGCTCCTGGGGGACAGGGACCGGCGAGCAGTACTTC
>TRBJ1-1|TRBV7-9|TRBD1|.
CASSSDRVGTEAFF
TGTGCCAGCAGCTCGGACAGGGTGGGCACTGAAGCTTTCTTT
>TRBJ2-6|TRBV18|.|few
CASLLRTTGANVLTF
TGTGCCAGCCTCCTAAGGACAACTGGGGCCAACGTCCTGACTTTC
>TRBJ1-4|TRBV30|TRBD1|few
CAWSEGTVTNEKLFF
TGTGCCTGGAGTGAAGGGACAGTAACTAATGAAAAACTGTTTTTT
>TRBJ1-1|TRBV30|.|few
CAWSVLEGVNTEAFF
TGTGCCTGGAGTGTACTTGAAGGGGTGAACACTGAAGCTTTCTTT
>TRBJ2-2|TRBV19|TRBD1|.
CASSPQGTGELFF
TGTGCCAGTAGTCCACAGGGGACCGGGGAGCTGTTTTTT
>TRBJ1-2|TRBV6-6|TRBD1|few
CASSLQGSDRPYGYTF
TGTGCCAGCAGTTTACAGGGGTCGGACAGACCCTATGGCTACACCTTC
>TRBJ2-1|TRBV5-1|.|.
CASSLVSGAGNNEQFF
TGCGCCAGCAGCTTGGTGTCGGGCGCGGGCAACAATGAGCAGTTCTTC
>TRBJ1-5|TRBV7-2|.|few
CASSLARAGWSRQPQHF
TGTGCCAGCAGCTTAGCGAGGGCGGGGTGGTCTCGGCAGCCCCAGCATTTT
>TRBJ2-2|TRBV2|TRBD1|many
CASTYRGLYTGELFF
TGTGCCAGCACTTACAGGGGGCTGTACACCGGGGAGCTGTTTTTT
>TRBJ1-5|TRBV28|.|.
CASSLQDSNQPQHF
TGTGCCAGCAGTCTTCAGGATAGCAATCAGCCCCAGCATTTT
>TRBJ2-7|TRBV18|.|.
CASSPTTTNSEQYF
TGTGCCAGCTCACCCACAACCACTAATTCCGAGCAGTACTTC
>TRBJ2-3|TRBV29-1|TRBD1|.
CSSPRTGNTDTQYF
TGCAGCTCCCCCCGGACAGGGAACACAGATACGCAGTATTTT
>TRBJ2-1|TRBV29-1|.|.
CSGPLDGYNEQFF
TGCAGCGGCCCGCTAGACGGCTACAATGAGCAGTTCTTC
>TRBJ1-5|TRBV7-2|.|few
CASSSPGKNQPQHF
TGTGCCAGCAGCTCTCCAGGGAAAAATCAGCCCCAGCATTTT
>TRBJ1-1|TRBV7-9|.|few
CASSLVLVGTEAFF
TGTGCCAGCAGCTTAGTCCTGGTCGGCACTGAAGCTTTCTTT
>TRBJ2-6|TRBV27|.|.
CASSAAGLGANVLTF
TGTGCCAGCAGTGCCGCAGGGTTAGGGGCCAACGTCCTGACTTTC
>TRBJ2-3|TRBV6-5|TRBD2|.
CASSSSGGTDTQYF
TGTGCCAGCAGTTCTAGCGGGGGCACAGATACGCAGTATTTT
>TRBJ2-3|TRBV7-3|.|few
CASSKNPGADTQYF
TGTGCCAGCAGTAAAAACCCGGGGGCAGATACGCAGTATTTT
>TRBJ1-5|TRBV19|.|.
CASSFSGDNQPQHF
TGTGCCAGTAGTTTTTCAGGGGACAATCAGCCCCAGCATTTT
>TRBJ1-3|TRBV9|TRBD1|.
CASSDQGAAGNTIYF
TGTGCCAGCAGCGATCAGGGGGCGGCTGGAAACACCATATATTTT
>TRBJ2-3|TRBV28|TRBD2|.
CASSPPGLVSTDTQYF
TGTGCCAGCAGTCCCCCGGGACTAGTAAGCACAGATACGCAGTATTTT